This T cell receptor beta chain derives from a study of T cell changes during pregnancy in multiple sclerosis. CDR3 length equals 15 residues. Unmatched junction bases numbered 12, after V lost 6 bases and J lost 9 bases. Germline-derived CDR1 and CDR2 are SGDLS and YYNGEE. This table comes from immunoSEQ multiplex PCR, and its TCRdb copy is limited to in-frame clones, with some not included. The repertoire has around 71,000 clones, approximately 94% of them found once; the top ten carry roughly 1.1%. The sequences come from peripheral blood, collected in the third trimester of pregnancy. This clonotype originated in a female donor with multiple sclerosis, enrolled in a pregnancy study. The gene calls are TRBV9 and TRBJ2-1; TRBD2 aligns across 10 bases. The CDR3 nucleotides read TGTGCCAGCACCCGAGCGGGAGGGCTTGGGACTGAGCAGTTCTTC. Translation gives CASTRAGGLGTEQFF.